These T cell receptor beta chains were read from a single sample in a study of identical twins' blood T cells. TCRdb analysed the 5' RACE reads with MiXCR anew, one entry per CDR3 protein. The sample includes 350,000 to 400,000 distinct CDR3 sequences, 25% to 35% of them seen just once. Sequenced sample: PBMCs. The source of these receptors is a woman aged 18 to 55 in good health. The CDR3 runs from the conserved cysteine through the conserved F or W. D genes are given only for firm matches. Part of the rows lack a size; the others show once, few, many or a class for expanded clones.

V gene,J gene,clone size,D gene,CDR3 DNA,CDR3 protein
TRBV7-9,TRBJ2-2,few,-,TGTGCCAGCAGCTTAATGCAGGGGCTCACCGGGGAGCTGTTTTTT,CASSLMQGLTGELFF
TRBV5-1,TRBJ1-1,few,-,TGCGCCAGCAGCTATACCTCAGGGAACACTGAAGCTTTCTTT,CASSYTSGNTEAFF
TRBV20-1,TRBJ2-5,few,-,TGCAGTGCTAGAGTTCGGATACAAGAGACCCAGTACTTC,CSARVRIQETQYF
TRBV5-1,TRBJ2-1,few,-,TGCGCCAGCAGCTTGTTTGGGGGAACCAGCTCCTACAATGAGCAGTTCTTC,CASSLFGGTSSYNEQFF
TRBV20-1,TRBJ1-2,few,-,TGCAGTGCCGCAAAAGAGGCCAACCATGGCTACACCTTC,CSAAKEANHGYTF
TRBV5-1,TRBJ2-7,many,-,TGCGCCAGCAGCCCCCCGGGGATACACGAGCAGTACTTC,CASSPPGIHEQYF
TRBV20-1,TRBJ1-5,few,-,TGCAGTGCACCAGATCCAGGGATTAGCAATCAGCCCCAGCATTTT,CSAPDPGISNQPQHF
TRBV10-3,TRBJ2-1,-,-,TGTGCCATCATGAAAGCGGACGGGTACAATGAGCAGTTCTTC,CAIMKADGYNEQFF
TRBV12-3/TRBV12-4,TRBJ1-1,-,-,TGTGCCAGCAGTCATATCACAGGTAGAGCCACTGAAGCTTTCTTT,CASSHITGRATEAFF
TRBV20-1,TRBJ2-2,-,-,TGCAGTGCTCTGGACAGAAACACCGGGGAGCTGTTTTTT,CSALDRNTGELFF
TRBV4-2,TRBJ1-1,-,-,TGTGTCAGCAGCCGGGACACTGAAGCTTTCTTT,CVSSRDTEAFF
TRBV4-2,TRBJ2-2,-,-,TGTGCCAGCAGCCAAGATTGGACCCTACGGGGCGGGGCCGGGGAGCTGTTTTTT,CASSQDWTLRGGAGELFF
TRBV11-2,TRBJ2-3,-,-,TGTGCCAGCAACTTGGGCGGGGTCACAGATACGCAGTATTTT,CASNLGGVTDTQYF
TRBV12-5,TRBJ1-5,few,-,TGTGCTAGTGGTTTCAGGGTGGATCAGCCCCAGCATTTT,CASGFRVDQPQHF
TRBV29-1,TRBJ1-2,-,-,TGCAGCGTTGAAGGCGGCAGATCCTATGGCTACACCTTC,CSVEGGRSYGYTF
TRBV7-2,TRBJ1-2,-,-,TGTGCCAGCAGCTTTATCTCTCGGGGCTACACCTTC,CASSFISRGYTF
TRBV9,TRBJ1-1,few,-,TGTGCCAGCAGCGTAGATCCGGCGGTTGAAGCTTTCTTT,CASSVDPAVEAFF
TRBV6-5,TRBJ1-2,-,-,TGTGCCGCCTCGGGGATTAACTATGGCTACACCTTC,CAASGINYGYTF
TRBV7-2,TRBJ2-3,-,TRBD2,TGTGCCAGCAGCTTCTCCGGGACTAGCGACGCGCGGTATTTT,CASSFSGTSDARYF
TRBV2,TRBJ1-5,many,-,TGTGCCAGCAGTGAATCGGGGCCCCAGCATTTT,CASSESGPQHF
TRBV12-3/TRBV12-4,TRBJ1-2,-,-,TGTGCCAGCAGCGGACCGGGCGTTAACTATGGCTACACCTTC,CASSGPGVNYGYTF
TRBV7-9,TRBJ2-3,-,TRBD2,TGTGCCAGCAGCCCCTCGGCGGGAGCGGGGAGCACAGATACGCAGTATTTT,CASSPSAGAGSTDTQYF
TRBV7-9,TRBJ1-1,-,-,TGTGCCAGCGGCTTACGAGGCCAGAACACTGAAGCTTTCTTT,CASGLRGQNTEAFF
TRBV7-9,TRBJ1-1,few,-,TGTGCCAGCAGAAAGGACAGTGAAGCTTTCTTT,CASRKDSEAFF
TRBV7-2,TRBJ2-1,-,TRBD2,TGTGCCAGCAGCTTAGGAGTAGTAGCGGGGGGCTCCTACAATGAGCAGTTCTTC,CASSLGVVAGGSYNEQFF
TRBV20-1,TRBJ1-1,-,TRBD1,TGCAGTGCTACACTCGGACAGGGTGAAGCTTTCTTT,CSATLGQGEAFF
TRBV20-1,TRBJ2-3,-,-,TGCAGTGCTACCCGGACCTTAGGGGCAGATACGCAGTATTTT,CSATRTLGADTQYF